The clone carrying this T cell receptor (beta chain) was counted only a few times. Its target is unknown. This entry is derived from a study of T-cell memory formation after mild COVID-19. Study-wide results and caveats: Most CD4+ clones that shrank were in CM and EM, while CD8+ ones turned up in EMRA. Within pre-infection memory, some responding clones were found, suggesting cross-reactive memory joined. Contracting clones, day 15 to 85, had balanced CD4/CD8, and later expanders favored CD4+.

Germline V gives CDR1 LGHNA, CDR2 YSLEER. This CDR3 has 16 residues. Deletions cut 4 bases from V and 1 base from J, with 11 bases between. With constant-segment primers, 5'RACE yielded cDNA libraries of TCR alpha and TCR beta that carried sample barcodes and UMIs. TCRdb used MiXCR to reprocess the 5' RACE reads, holding one entry per CDR3 protein. The sample has about 290,000 distinct CDR3 sequences; about a sixth are singletons. The chain employs TRBV4-3 and TRBJ2-6; unclear D gene. The receptor's source is a man aged 18-30 years who had mild COVID-19 (a few samples of this study predate the infection). Cell type and time point are not known. Sequencing was carried out using PBMCs or a T cell subset sorted from them (not recorded which). The CDR3: CASSLLVQSGANVLTF. The CDR3 DNA reads TGCGCCAGCAGCCTCCTCGTGCAGTCTGGGGCCAACGTCCTGACTTTC.